This TCR beta chain was identified in a study of control samples from healthy donors and cancer patients. Here immunoSEQ multiplex PCR was the method, and the copy in TCRdb shows in-frame clones only, minus some. The profile shows tens of thousands of clones, about 90% of them singletons. The CDR3 runs to 16 residues. Germline assignment: CDR1 MNHNY and CDR2 SVGAGI (reference sequence). The V segment lost 2 bases and the J segment 4 bases; nucleotides outside the gene matches: 7. This sequence joins TRBV6-6 and TRBJ2-2; 7 bases fit TRBD2. Sequencing was performed on blood. The TCR sequence derives from a man between 45 and 60 years old in good health. The chain's CDR3 is CASSYMAGVVTGELFF. DNA of the CDR3: TGTGCCAGCAGTTACATGGCGGGGGTGGTCACCGGGGAGCTGTTTTTT.